The following is a TCR beta chain sequence with its context. This clonotype was seen more than once but under ten times. This clone's antigen is unknown. Base qualities are not at hand, and no much larger clone is one base apart. The sample originates from a study of identical twins (dated by TCRdb to 2015 to 2016). For the wider study: The study deep-sequenced TCR alpha and beta repertoires from monozygotic twins, unrelated adults of various ages and cord blood to test whether fetal clonotypes persist. Replicate twin experiments were performed at different times using different library preparation protocols to rule out contamination.

Library construction relied on 5' RACE. Sequencer: Illumina HiSeq 2000. A universal primer binding site was introduced by template switching, and a unique molecular identifier was present in the final cDNA, enabling accurate counting of TCR cDNA molecules. Specific primers in the conserved constant-segment region were used to synthesize first-strand cDNA for the TCR alpha and beta chains. To control for contamination, every cDNA library carried two barcodes: a SMART-Mk sample barcode plus Illumina barcodes. TruSeq adapter sequences along with Illumina sample barcodes were introduced in two successive PCR steps. TCR alpha and beta cDNA libraries were sequenced on the Illumina HiSeq platform with custom primers. Per the original workflow: MiGEC was used to process raw reads and extract unique molecular identifiers, and MiXCR was used to find CDR3 positions. For each individual, recombination models were inferred using an EM algorithm with the repgenHMM and IGoR tools. Shared clonotype analysis was performed with the tcR package in R, normalizing sharing by the product of cloneset sizes. To study raw recombination free of thymic and clonal selection effects, out-of-frame nonproductive sequences were analyzed. TCRdb applied fastp at Q25 and MiXCR to the public reads, then kept only in-frame beta chains. Entries that share a CDR3 protein sequence are merged under the most common genes and DNA. Clone size and V and J calls follow TCRdb, not the original study. Here the sample has 230,000 or so distinct CDR3 sequences; roughly 8% occur a single time. Clones ranked in the top ten supply roughly 3% of the sample.

Relative to germline, V is 0 bases shorter and J is 6 bases shorter, with 15 bases between their ends. CDR3 length: 15 amino acids, cysteine to phenylalanine. Here the CDR3 DNA is all that survives: 45 bases in frame from base 1. Looking up the germline V gene (reference sequence) yields CDR1 DFQATT and CDR2 SNEGSKA. Study-level results and caveats: Compared with coincidental sharing between unrelated individuals, out-of-frame TCR alpha sequences shared between twins had an excess of sequences with low generation probability. The excess sharing between twins in beta out-of-frame sequences was weaker because fewer shared sequences reduced the signal-to-noise ratio. Recombination models systematically underestimated out-of-frame TCR alpha sharing in monozygotic twins but agreed with sharing between unrelated individuals. Invariant T cells such as MAIT and iNKT could partly confound zero-insertion analyses, although diverse VJ usage argued against such confounding for most clonotypes. Abundant cord blood beta clonotypes had fewer insertions, young adult naive repertoires showed a similar but weaker trend, and memory repertoires showed no such trend. Because the same donors could not be followed over many years, the conclusions relied on cross-sectional statistical analysis.

Every donor was a healthy Caucasian. The twin cohort comprised three pairs of female monozygotic twins, all aged roughly 18 to 30 years. CD4+ and CD8+ T cell populations were isolated with positive isolation kits from Invitrogen. The sample also formed part of further work on yellow fever vaccine responses in identical twins. Taken from the second paper: According to the authors, in identical twins the way T cells responded to vaccination appeared partly convergent and partly personalized. In identical twins, the study followed T cell clones that responded to the vaccine with precision.

The sample consisted of CD8+ T cells sorted from blood. The V gene is TRBV20-1 and the J gene is TRBJ1-5, and possibly TRBD1, on 6 matching bases. The sequence was collected from a young woman in good health. At the DNA level, the sequence is TGCAGTGCTAGAGATCTAGGATCGGGGGCTCAGCCCCAGCATTTT. Its protein product is CSARDLGSGAQPQHF.